Shown below are 25 T cell receptor beta chains from a single sample sequenced in a study of cytomegalovirus exposure and HLA in healthy donors. Measured with immunoSEQ multiplex PCR; TCRdb has only the in-frame clones, and not every one. The table has a few hundred thousand clones, approximately 90% seen once. Material for sequencing was PBMCs. The receptor source for this set is a woman aged 18-29 years in good health and CMV-seronegative.

The chain uses TRBV28 and TRBJ2-2; 7 bases fit TRBD1. CDR1 and CDR2 from the germline V gene are MDHEN and SYDVKM. V lost 4 bases and J lost 7; bases outside the gene matches: 0. There are 12 residues in the CDR3. CDR3 sequence: CASSWTGGELFF. The DNA of the CDR3 is TGTGCCAGCAGTTGGACAGGCGGGGAGCTGTTTTTT.

This clone was recorded only once. The chain carries TRBV27 and TRBJ2-7; possible D gene TRBD1, 6 bases. The CDR3 loop spans 15 amino acids. V was pared by 4 bases and J by 4 bases, with 17 bases between. Germline V CDR1 and CDR2: MNHEY, SMNVEV (reference sequence). This CDR3 is CASSSPMTGKYEQYF. Written as DNA, the CDR3 is TGTGCCAGCAGTTCCCCCATGACAGGCAAGTACGAGCAGTACTTC.

The chain employs TRBV25-1 and TRBJ1-1, with TRBD1 identical over 10 bases. The CDR3 has 17 residues. The V gene end was trimmed by 2 bases and the J gene end by 1 base; junction bases not matched to a gene: 7. From germline, CDR1 is MGHDK and CDR2 SYGVNS. This CDR3 reads CASSEMGQGFRNTEAFF. CDR3 bases: TGTGCCAGCAGTGAAATGGGACAGGGGTTTAGGAACACTGAAGCTTTCTTT.

This clone was detected a few times. The chain uses TRBV6-5 and TRBJ2-1, with TRBD1 as a possible D gene (6 bases). Trimming took off 2 bases at V and 2 bases at J, with 10 bases between the two ends. The germline gives CDR1 MNHEY, CDR2 SVGAGI. CDR3 size: 15 residues. CDR3 DNA sequence: TGTGCCAGCAGTTACGAGGGGGACCCCTACAATGAGCAGTTCTTC. Its translation is CASSYEGDPYNEQFF.

The genes are TRBV28 and TRBJ2-1; TRBD1 aligns across 9 bases. Germline CDR1 is MDHEN and CDR2 is SYDVKM. Trimming at V came to 0 bases and at J to 0 bases, leaving 0 bases not matched to a gene. The CDR3 is made up of 16 amino acids. CDR3 sequence reads: CASSLWTGGSYNEQFF. The CDR3 DNA sequence: TGTGCCAGCAGTTTATGGACAGGGGGCTCCTACAATGAGCAGTTCTTC.

This clone came up a few times. The chain recombines TRBV2 with TRBJ2-7; TRBD1 agrees at 8 bases. Losses at the gene ends were 6 bases for V and 5 bases for J; bases not matched to a gene: 3. Germline V CDR1 and CDR2: SNHLY, FYNNEI. The CDR3 contains 12 residues. The CDR3 DNA is TGTGCCAGCAGGACAGGGGTCGACGAGCAGTACTTC. Amino acid sequence: CASRTGVDEQYF.

The rearrangement links TRBV7-9 to TRBJ2-2, with TRBD2 as a possible D gene (6 bases). V shed 1 base and J shed 0 bases, with 12 bases lying between them. CDR1 SEHNR and CDR2 FQNEAQ come from the germline V gene (reference sequence). The CDR3 sequence is 17 residues long. The CDR3 loop is CASSLVGGRTNTGELFF. In DNA form, the CDR3 reads TGTGCCAGCAGCTTAGTTGGGGGGAGAACGAACACCGGGGAGCTGTTTTTT.

J is TRBJ2-2 and V is TRBV19, with 7 bases identical to TRBD1. V lost 3 bases to trimming and J lost 1 base; unmatched junction nucleotides: 5. The CDR3 loop spans 16 amino acids. The germline CDR1 and CDR2 sequences are LNHDA and SQIVND (reference sequence). For the CDR3, the DNA is TGTGCCAGTAGTATTCAGCGGACAGGGAACACCGGGGAGCTGTTTTTT. Translating it yields CASSIQRTGNTGELFF.

This chain joins TRBV10-1 and TRBJ1-1; TRBD1 might be the D (5 bases). The CDR3 covers 12 residues. V lost 6 bases to trimming and J lost 7 bases, with 12 bases between them. Germline values: CDR1 WNHNN, CDR2 SYGVQD (reference sequence). The CDR3 DNA sequence: TGCGCCAGCAGCGAGGGGCAGGGTGAAGCTTTCTTT. Translation gives CASSEGQGEAFF.

The chain recombines TRBV5-4 with TRBJ2-3; no clear D gene. Germline CDR1 reads SGHNT; CDR2 reads YYREEE (reference sequence). The CDR3 has 14 residues. The V and J ends lost 5 bases and 3 bases respectively, with 13 bases between them. Here the CDR3 reads CASRYGVGTDTQYF. As DNA, the CDR3 is TGTGCCAGCAGGTACGGAGTTGGAACAGATACGCAGTATTTT.

V gene TRBV27 combines with J gene TRBJ1-4, with a possible D match to TRBD1 (5 bases). The germline CDR1 and CDR2 sequences are MNHEY and SMNVEV (reference sequence). The CDR3 runs 14 residues. V was cut by 3 bases and J by 8 bases, with 13 bases left in between. The CDR3 region is CASSFWSSGEKLFF. Here the CDR3 DNA reads TGTGCCAGCAGTTTTTGGAGTTCAGGGGAAAAACTGTTTTTT.

The chain carries TRBV28 and TRBJ2-1; a weak D match, TRBD2 (5 bases). Germline V lookup: CDR1 MDHEN, CDR2 SYDVKM. V dropped 5 bases and J dropped 4 bases, with 18 bases sitting between them. The CDR3 is 16 residues long. The CDR3 region is CASSPVSGRGYNEQFF. CDR3 sequence (DNA): TGTGCCAGCAGTCCCGTGAGTGGGAGAGGGTACAATGAGCAGTTCTTC.

A few counts support this clone. V gene TRBV30 combines with J gene TRBJ1-5; 8 bases align to TRBD1. After removal of 1 base from V and 2 bases from J, the junction contained 10 bases not matched to a gene. The V gene's germline CDR1 is GTSNPN and CDR2 SVGIG (reference sequence). The CDR3 sequence is 17 residues long. DNA for the CDR3: TGTGCCTGGAGTGGCAGGACAGGGAAGGTCGGCAATCAGCCCCAGCATTTT. Translating gives CAWSGRTGKVGNQPQHF.

This chain connects TRBV28 to TRBJ2-3; 7 nucleotides match TRBD1. V was pared by 5 bases and J by 6 bases, with 2 bases of the junction left unmatched. The germline V gene has CDR1 MDHEN and CDR2 SYDVKM. The CDR3 sequence is 12 residues long. CDR3: CASSQTGDTQYF. The CDR3 DNA reads as TGTGCCAGCAGTCAGACAGGGGATACGCAGTATTTT.

DNA for the CDR3: TGTGCCAGCAGTTCTACAGATACGCAGTATTTT. Protein product: CASSSTDTQYF. This chain links TRBV28 with TRBJ2-3, with unresolved D. Germline lookup yields CDR1 MDHEN and CDR2 SYDVKM. V gave up 4 bases and J gave up 3 bases, with 2 bases separating them. The CDR3 has 11 residues.

This clone has only one observation. V usage is TRBV7-9 and J usage is TRBJ2-7; TRBD2 aligns across 14 bases. This CDR3 region has 16 residues. CDR1 is SEHNR, CDR2 FQNEAQ, per germline (reference sequence). V lost 5 bases, J lost 3 bases, and 6 bases stayed unmatched. The CDR3 DNA reads as TGTGCCAGCAGCACCCGGACTAGCGGGAGGCTCTACGAGCAGTACTTC. Its translation is CASSTRTSGRLYEQYF. Full variable domain (missing parts from reference TRBV7-9 and TRBJ2-7): DTGVSQNPRHKITKRGQNVTFRCDPISEHNRLYWYRQTLGQGPEFLTYFQNEAQLEKSRLLSDRFSAERPKGSFSTLEIQRTEQGDSAMYLCASSTRTSGRLYEQYFGPGTRLTVT.

The V call is TRBV11-2, the J call TRBJ2-1; maybe TRBD2 (6 bases). The germline gives CDR1 SGHAT, CDR2 FQNNGV. The CDR3 has 16 residues. V was pared by 2 bases and J by 10 bases, with 21 bases between. CDR3 residues: CASSLFWRGEGREQFF. The CDR3 DNA sequence: TGTGCCAGCAGCTTATTTTGGCGGGGCGAAGGTCGGGAGCAGTTCTTC.

Here the CDR3 DNA reads TGTGCCAGCACACAGGGACATACCTACGAGCAGTACTTC. Translated: CASTQGHTYEQYF. J is TRBJ2-7 and V is TRBV28; D is perhaps TRBD1 (6 bases). V was trimmed by 7 bases and J by 2 bases, leaving 12 bases between them. Germline assignment: CDR1 MDHEN and CDR2 SYDVKM. The CDR3 extends over 13 amino acids.

V gene TRBV18 combines with J gene TRBJ1-1; no clear D. Trimming removed 3 bases at V and 0 bases at J, with 11 bases between. This CDR3 contains 15 residues. Germline V gene sequence: CDR1 KGHSH, CDR2 LQKENI. Written as DNA, the CDR3 is TGTGCCAGCTCACCGGTAATAGATCTGAACACTGAAGCTTTCTTT. The encoded protein is CASSPVIDLNTEAFF. The entire variable domain, with the rest obtained from reference TRBV18 and TRBJ1-1, is as follows: NAGVMQNPRHLVRRRGQEARLRCSPMKGHSHVYWYRQLPEEGLKFMVYLQKENIIDESGMPKERFSAEFPKEGPSILRIQQVVRGDSAAYFCASSPVIDLNTEAFFGQGTRLTVV.

V and J are TRBV5-1 and TRBJ2-5, with TRBD2 matching over 15 bases. The V and J ends lost 3 bases and 6 bases, in that order; junction bases with no gene match: 6. This CDR3 comprises 16 residues. The germline V gene encodes CDR1 SGHRS and CDR2 YFSETQ. CDR3 in amino acids: CASSSGTSGGPKTQYF. The CDR3 region has the DNA TGCGCCAGCAGCTCAGGGACTAGCGGGGGGCCAAAGACCCAGTACTTC.

This chain joins TRBV6-5 and TRBJ2-7; TRBD2 matches at 12 bases. J lost 2 bases, V lost 4 bases, and 6 bases had no gene match. The CDR3 extends over 16 amino acids. Germline values: CDR1 MNHEY, CDR2 SVGAGI. Here the CDR3 reads CASSLRGLAGPYEQYF. CDR3 nucleotides: TGTGCCAGCAGTTTACGTGGACTAGCGGGACCCTACGAGCAGTACTTC.

V gene TRBV4-2 combines with J gene TRBJ2-7; TRBD2 agrees at 9 bases. Losses at the gene ends were 4 bases for V and 7 bases for J; bases not matched to a gene: 11. Per the germline V gene, CDR1 is LGHNA and CDR2 is YNFKEQ. The CDR3 length is 15 residues. The CDR3 bases are TGTGCCAGCAGCCCAAAGTCCCCTAGCGGGGAAGAGCAGTACTTC. Translation: CASSPKSPSGEEQYF.

V gene TRBV23-1 combines with J gene TRBJ1-2; tentative D call: TRBD1 (5 bases). TRBV23-1 is an open reading frame, and its role is uncertain. V was pared by 3 bases and J by 6 bases, with 11 bases between. The CDR3 loop spans 13 amino acids. The CDR3 spells CASSHRGEDGYTF. The CDR3 DNA follows: TGCGCCAGCAGTCATAGGGGCGAGGATGGCTACACCTTC.

V and J are TRBV11-2 and TRBJ2-3; D perhaps matches TRBD1 (6 bases). Germline lookup yields CDR1 SGHAT and CDR2 FQNNGV. This CDR3 is 15 amino acids long. Deletions cut 4 bases from V and 2 bases from J, with 13 bases between. The CDR3 nucleotides are TGTGCCAGCAGCTCCCGGGACACCAACACAGATACGCAGTATTTT. Amino acid sequence: CASSSRDTNTDTQYF.

This clone was counted only a few times. V usage is TRBV28 and J usage is TRBJ2-7; D is unclear. There are 11 residues in the CDR3. V lost 8 bases and J 3 bases, leaving 8 bases between the germline ends. Germline V CDR1 and CDR2: MDHEN, SYDVKM. CDR3 loop: CASADYYEQYF. The CDR3 nucleotides are TGTGCCAGCGCGGATTACTACGAGCAGTACTTC.